This T cell receptor (beta chain) was obtained from a study of cytomegalovirus exposure and HLA in healthy donors. Broader study findings: Analysis performed later showed TCR beta chains linked to HLA being more clonally expanded than equally common others. Sequencing artifact likely explains a cluster of highly shared sequence variants.

Amplification used 60 Vbeta primers and 13 Jbeta primers. Method: immunoSEQ multiplex PCR; TCRdb's copy keeps in-frame clones and lacks some. The data contain 100,000 to 120,000 clones, almost 70% of them singletons. As for this clone: Its antigen is unknown.

Germline CDR1 reads LNHDA; CDR2 reads SQIVND (reference sequence). Deletions cut 5 bases from V and 0 bases from J, with 14 bases between. This CDR3 is 16 amino acids long. This TCR came from a man younger than 40 in good health and CMV-seronegative. V and J are TRBV19 and TRBJ1-5; D uncertain. Specimen: PBMCs. CDR3 bases: TGTGCCAGTAGTCCCCCGCCCGCGGGTAGCAATCAGCCCCAGCATTTT. It encodes CASSPPPAGSNQPQHF. Variable domain in full (rest from reference TRBV19 and TRBJ1-5): DGGITQSPKYLFRKEGQNVTLSCEQNLNHDAMYWYRQDPGQGLRLIYYSQIVNDFQKGDIAEGYSVSREKKESFPLTVTSAQKNPTAFYLCASSPPPAGSNQPQHFGDGTRLSIL.